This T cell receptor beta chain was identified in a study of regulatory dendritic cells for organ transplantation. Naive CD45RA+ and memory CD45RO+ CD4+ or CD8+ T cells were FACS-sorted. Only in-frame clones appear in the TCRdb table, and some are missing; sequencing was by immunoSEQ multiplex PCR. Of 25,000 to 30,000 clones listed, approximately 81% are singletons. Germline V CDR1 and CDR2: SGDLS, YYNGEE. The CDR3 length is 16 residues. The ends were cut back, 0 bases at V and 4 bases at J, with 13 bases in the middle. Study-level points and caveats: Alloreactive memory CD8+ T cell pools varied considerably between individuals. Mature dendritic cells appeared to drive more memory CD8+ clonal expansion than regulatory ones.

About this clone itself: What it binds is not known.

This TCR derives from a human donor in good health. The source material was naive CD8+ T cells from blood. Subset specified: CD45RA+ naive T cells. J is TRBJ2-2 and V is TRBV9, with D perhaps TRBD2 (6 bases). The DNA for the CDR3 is TGTGCCAGCAGCGTAGTTGCGGGGCTTACCACCGGGGAGCTGTTTTTT. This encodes CASSVVAGLTTGELFF.